This TCR beta chain was documented in a study of T-cell reconstitution after alpha-beta-depleted transplantation in children. Unique molecular identifiers were incorporated when the TCRbeta library was constructed. TCRdb used MiXCR to reprocess the PCR reads, holding one entry per CDR3 protein. This table holds hundreds of thousands of distinct CDR3 sequences, roughly 15% found once. The CDR3 sequence is 14 residues long. CDR1 SEHNR and CDR2 FQNEAQ come from the germline V gene (reference sequence). Trimming left V 1 base short and J 9 bases short, with 13 bases between. The TCR sequence derives from a human donor who donated a stem cell graft to a child with acute myeloid leukemia. The chain is built from TRBV7-9 and TRBJ2-1; the D gene is possibly TRBD1 (6 bases). The material sequenced was PBMCs from the stem cell graft donor, taken from the stem cell graft. The CDR3 DNA follows: TGTGCCAGCAGCTTAGAGGGCAGGGGCACTGAGCAGTTCTTC. This sequence encodes CASSLEGRGTEQFF.